This TCR beta chain appears in the sequencing data of a study of OX40 agonist ivuxolimab in advanced cancers. Study-level background: Given to patients was ivuxolimab, an agonistic anti-OX40 (CD134) antibody.

Produced via immunoSEQ multiplex PCR; TCRdb's table is partial and in-frame only. The data show roughly 63,000 clones, 80% to 90% seen once. As for this clone: The target antigen is unknown.

Study findings and constraints: In a subset of nonresponders, normalized T-cell clonal expansion was also low. Fewer expanded clones were found on average in CD4+ than in CD8+ T cells.

V gave up 3 bases and J gave up 3 bases; unmatched junction bases: 1. Germline V CDR1 and CDR2: SGHTA, FQGNSA. The CDR3 contains 14 residues. This clonotype was obtained from an adult with an advanced solid tumor such as melanoma, head and neck, liver or kidney cancer. Sequencing was performed on CD4+ or CD8+ T cells sorted from blood, taken in a trial of the OX40 agonist ivuxolimab. The chain carries TRBV7-2 and TRBJ2-7; TRBD2 agrees at 11 bases. The CDR3 bases are TGTGCCAGCAGCTTTCTAGCGGGGGGCTACGAGCAGTACTTC. Residues: CASSFLAGGYEQYF.